This TCR beta chain was found in a study of blood T cell repertoires in COVID-19. As processed by the authors: Nucleated cell number was recorded as an estimate derived from reference gene primer amplification. The table came from immunoSEQ multiplex PCR; TCRdb's copy has only in-frame clones and leaves some out. The DNA was the basis for D and trimming; V, J and clone size are from that table. The sample holds some 270,000 clones, 75% to 90% seen once. Germline values: CDR1 KGHSH, CDR2 LQKENI. CDR3 length: 14 amino acids. Germline trimming cut 5 bases from V and 4 bases from J; bases unmatched to any gene: 6.

The sequence was obtained from a woman in her 70s with acute or convalescent COVID-19. Input material: peripheral blood. The V gene is TRBV18, the J gene TRBJ2-3, with 7 bases that match TRBD2. CDR3 DNA sequence: TGTGCCAGCTCAGTCCAGGGAGGGTCAGATACGCAGTATTTT. Translation gives CASSVQGGSDTQYF.